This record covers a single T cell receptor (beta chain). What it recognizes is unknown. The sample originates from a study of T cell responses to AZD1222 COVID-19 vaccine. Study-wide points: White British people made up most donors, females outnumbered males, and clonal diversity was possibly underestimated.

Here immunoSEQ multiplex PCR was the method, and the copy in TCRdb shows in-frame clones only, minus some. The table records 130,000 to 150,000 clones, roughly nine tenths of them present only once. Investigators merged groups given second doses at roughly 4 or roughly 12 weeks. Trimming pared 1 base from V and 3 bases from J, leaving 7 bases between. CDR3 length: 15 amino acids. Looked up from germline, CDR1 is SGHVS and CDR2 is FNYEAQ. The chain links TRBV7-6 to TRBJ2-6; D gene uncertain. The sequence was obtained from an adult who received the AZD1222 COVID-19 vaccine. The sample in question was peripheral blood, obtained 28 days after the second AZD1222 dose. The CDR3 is CASSLGGFGANVLTF. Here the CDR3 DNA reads TGTGCCAGCAGCTTAGGGGGATTTGGGGCCAACGTCCTGACTTTC.